This entry lists 15 T cell receptor beta chains sequenced from one sample in a study of PD-1 blockade in classical Hodgkin lymphoma. The patients all showed relapse after autologous stem cell transplantation, while their brentuximab vedotin exposure varied. Data came from immunoSEQ multiplex PCR; TCRdb stores just in-frame clones and leaves some out. This sample has about 14,000 clones; 83% occur once, and the top ten carry around 27%. The sample was peripheral blood mononuclear cells (PBMCs), taken before the second cycle of nivolumab. Every receptor here comes from a human donor with classical Hodgkin lymphoma.

The chain has TRBV30 and TRBJ1-5; TRBD1 might be the D (5 bases). Trimming removed 0 bases from V and 6 bases from J, with 15 bases in between. This CDR3 has 15 amino acids. Germline V gene sequence: CDR1 GTSNPN, CDR2 SVGIG (reference sequence). CDR3 residues: CAWSVQQGVLQPQHF. The DNA of the CDR3 is TGTGCCTGGAGTGTACAGCAGGGTGTTCTTCAGCCCCAGCATTTT.

The chain links TRBV5-1 to TRBJ1-1; D unclear. Looked up from germline, CDR1 is SGHRS and CDR2 is YFSETQ. There are 13 residues in the CDR3. V lost 2 bases to trimming and J lost 4 bases, with 9 bases between them. The CDR3 nucleotides read TGCGCCAGCAGCTTTTATCTCTCCACTGAAGCTTTCTTT. Protein: CASSFYLSTEAFF.

As to this clone: At one end the junction does not follow the germline gene, possibly because of a read error. The chain is built from TRBV6-6 and TRBJ1-2, with D possibly being TRBD1 (5 bases). The CDR3 has 15 residues. Germline V lookup: CDR1 MNHNY, CDR2 SVGAGI (reference sequence). The DNA of the CDR3 is TGTGCCAGCAGTCCGCGGGGCGAAACGGACTACGGCTACACCTTC. Translated, it gives CASSPRGETDYGYTF.

The CDR3 bases are TGCGCCAGCAGCCAAGGGCAGGGTGGTGGCTACACCTTC. Its protein is CASSQGQGGGYTF. This chain links TRBV4-1 with TRBJ1-2, with a tentative D call TRBD1 (5 bases). The CDR3 loop spans 13 amino acids. Germline lookup yields CDR1 MGHRA and CDR2 YSYEKL. V lost 1 base, J lost 7 bases, and 10 bases lay in between.

This chain connects TRBV29-1 to TRBJ1-2; D ambiguous. The CDR3 extends over 13 amino acids. Per the germline V gene, CDR1 is SQVTM and CDR2 is ANQGSEA. The germline V and J ends were trimmed by 2 bases and 6 bases, with 13 bases remaining between them. The CDR3 loop reads CSVESGERDGYTF. The CDR3 nucleotides read TGCAGCGTTGAAAGCGGGGAGAGGGATGGCTACACCTTC.

The rearrangement links TRBV9 to TRBJ2-2; D may be TRBD1 (6 bases). Between the trimmed V and J ends, which lost 2 bases and 7 bases, there was a span of 18 bases. From germline, CDR1 is SGDLS and CDR2 YYNGEE. The CDR3 covers 16 residues. The CDR3 protein is CASSVQQGGVIGELFF. In DNA, the CDR3 is TGTGCCAGCAGCGTCCAACAGGGTGGGGTAATCGGGGAGCTGTTTTTT.

This chain joins TRBV6-6 and TRBJ2-7; TRBD1 matches at 9 bases. Germline V gene lookup returns CDR1 MNHNY and CDR2 SVGAGI (reference sequence). The CDR3 contains 15 residues. The V segment lost 0 bases and the J segment 1 base; nucleotides outside the gene matches: 1. CDR3 sequence (DNA): TGTGCCAGCAGTTACTCGGGACAGGGATCCTACGAGCAGTACTTC. Its protein is CASSYSGQGSYEQYF.

This clone appeared once. This chain connects TRBV6-1 to TRBJ1-1, with D uncertain. Trimming shortened V by 10 bases and J by 7 bases, and 7 bases separated the two germline ends. Germline CDR1 and CDR2: MNHNS and SASEGT. The CDR3 spans 9 residues. As DNA, the CDR3 is TGTGCCACCCGGGGTGAAGCTTTCTTT. Its protein product is CATRGEAFF.

The chain uses TRBV5-1 and TRBJ1-3; 7 nucleotides agree with TRBD1. The CDR3 runs to 14 residues. With V trimmed by 4 bases and J by 1 base, 2 bases remained unmatched. The germline CDR1 and CDR2 sequences are SGHRS and YFSETQ. This CDR3 is CASSVTGSGNTIYF. CDR3 DNA: TGCGCCAGCAGCGTGACAGGGTCTGGAAACACCATATATTTT.

The chain uses TRBV6-5 and TRBJ2-7; D call uncertain. V dropped 8 bases and J dropped 0 bases, with 17 bases sitting between them. This CDR3 region has 15 residues. Germline V gives CDR1 MNHEY, CDR2 SVGAGI. The CDR3, as DNA: TGTGCCAGCCATAAACCCTTCTCTTCCTCCTACGAGCAGTACTTC. This encodes CASHKPFSSSYEQYF.

V and J are TRBV27 and TRBJ2-7, with 10 bases lining up with TRBD1. The ends lost 7 bases at V and 1 base at J; junction bases unmatched: 10. The germline gives CDR1 MNHEY, CDR2 SMNVEV (reference sequence). The CDR3 totals 16 residues. Here the CDR3 reads CASTKWGQGTSYEQYF. CDR3 sequence (DNA): TGTGCCAGCACAAAATGGGGACAGGGGACTTCCTACGAGCAGTACTTC.

V gene TRBV27 combines with J gene TRBJ2-7; D not certain. CDR3 size: 15 residues. V shed 0 bases and J shed 0 bases, with 9 bases lying between them. Germline CDR1 reads MNHEY; CDR2 reads SMNVEV (reference sequence). The CDR3 bases are TGTGCCAGCAGTTTATCCGTTGTAGGCTCCTACGAGCAGTACTTC. Translation: CASSLSVVGSYEQYF.

The J gene is TRBJ2-4, the V gene TRBV29-1, with D hard to call. Germline assignment: CDR1 SQVTM and CDR2 ANQGSEA. The CDR3 totals 14 residues. V was shortened by 5 bases and J by 0 bases, with 11 bases between the two germline ends. CDR3 sequence: CSVTRTVAKNIQYF. The CDR3 bases are TGCAGCGTTACCCGGACCGTAGCCAAAAACATTCAGTACTTC.

This chain uses TRBV7-8 with TRBJ2-7; 7 bases map to TRBD1. CDR3 length: 14 residues. V trimming: 3 bases; J trimming: 3 bases; junction bases outside the gene matches: 5. CDR1 is SGHVS, CDR2 FQNEAQ, per germline. In DNA form, the CDR3 reads TGTGCCAGCAGCTTCTTGAGACAGGGCTACGAGCAGTACTTC. Translation: CASSFLRQGYEQYF.

The chain uses TRBV28 and TRBJ1-2; a possible D gene is TRBD1 (6 bases). The CDR3 is made up of 16 amino acids. V was pared by 3 bases and J by 0 bases, with 14 bases between. CDR1 and CDR2 (germline): MDHEN, SYDVKM. The CDR3 reads CASSLPGQSTNYGYTF. The CDR3 DNA follows: TGTGCCAGCAGTTTGCCCGGACAGAGCACTAACTATGGCTACACCTTC.